This is a list of T cell receptor beta chains from one sample in a study of regulatory T cells in long-lasting Graves disease. TCRdb re-called the multiplex PCR reads through MiXCR, storing one row per CDR3 protein. The sample lists about 470,000 distinct CDR3 sequences; around a fifth were seen once. The specimen was peripheral blood mononuclear cells (PBMCs), collected when the disease was refractory, from a patient treated with antithyroid drugs. The receptors originated from a female donor with Graves disease. CDR3s include the opening cysteine and the closing phenylalanine or tryptophan. Fields, in order: clone size, D gene, V gene, J gene, CDR3 protein, CDR3 DNA. D genes are given only for firm matches. Clone size is stated in some rows and not others, as once, few, many or a class when expanded.

abundance: NA; d_gene: NA; v_gene: TRBV19; j_gene: TRBJ1-1; CDR3aa: CASIPDANTEAFF; CDR3nt: TGTGCCAGTATCCCGGACGCGAACACTGAAGCTTTCTTT
abundance: many; d_gene: NA; v_gene: TRBV28; j_gene: TRBJ2-7; CDR3aa: CASSAWGEGTYEQYF; CDR3nt: TGTGCCAGCAGTGCTTGGGGAGAGGGTACCTACGAGCAGTACTTC
abundance: NA; d_gene: TRBD1; v_gene: TRBV7-9; j_gene: TRBJ2-7; CDR3aa: CASSITGAEQYF; CDR3nt: TGTGCCAGCAGCATAACAGGGGCCGAGCAGTACTTC
abundance: NA; d_gene: NA; v_gene: TRBV4-3; j_gene: TRBJ1-4; CDR3aa: CAGSQAMLGGNEKLFF; CDR3nt: TGCGCCGGCAGCCAAGCGATGTTGGGGGGTAATGAAAAACTGTTTTTT
abundance: few; d_gene: TRBD1; v_gene: TRBV10-3; j_gene: TRBJ1-2; CDR3aa: CAISPRDRGPSNYGYTF; CDR3nt: TGTGCCATCAGCCCCCGGGACAGGGGACCCTCTAACTATGGCTACACCTTC
abundance: few; d_gene: TRBD1; v_gene: TRBV9; j_gene: TRBJ1-4; CDR3aa: CASSVGRQGRGEKLFF; CDR3nt: TGTGCCAGCAGCGTAGGGCGACAGGGAAGAGGTGAAAAACTGTTTTTT
abundance: many; d_gene: TRBD1; v_gene: TRBV19; j_gene: TRBJ2-5; CDR3aa: CASSWGTGYEETQYF; CDR3nt: TGTGCCAGTAGTTGGGGGACAGGGTACGAAGAGACCCAGTACTTC
abundance: many; d_gene: TRBD1; v_gene: TRBV13; j_gene: TRBJ2-5; CDR3aa: CASSLSRRGPVETQYF; CDR3nt: TGTGCCAGCAGCTTATCACGCAGGGGGCCAGTGGAGACCCAGTACTTC
abundance: few; d_gene: NA; v_gene: TRBV4-2; j_gene: TRBJ2-7; CDR3aa: CASSQEWLFYEQYF; CDR3nt: TGTGCCAGCAGCCAAGAATGGCTTTTCTACGAGCAGTACTTC
abundance: few; d_gene: TRBD2; v_gene: TRBV7-9; j_gene: TRBJ2-2; CDR3aa: CASSLLAGEAGELFF; CDR3nt: TGTGCCAGCAGCTTGCTAGCGGGAGAGGCCGGGGAGCTGTTTTTT
abundance: NA; d_gene: TRBD1; v_gene: TRBV11-2; j_gene: TRBJ2-1; CDR3aa: CASMPGQGAVNEQFF; CDR3nt: TGTGCCAGCATGCCGGGACAGGGGGCAGTGAATGAGCAGTTCTTC
abundance: few; d_gene: NA; v_gene: TRBV29-1; j_gene: TRBJ1-1; CDR3aa: CSVEVFGTEAFF; CDR3nt: TGCAGCGTTGAAGTTTTTGGGACTGAAGCTTTCTTT
abundance: many; d_gene: TRBD1; v_gene: TRBV5-1; j_gene: TRBJ1-2; CDR3aa: CASSLTGEPNYGYTF; CDR3nt: TGCGCCAGCAGCTTGACAGGGGAACCTAACTATGGCTACACCTTC
abundance: few; d_gene: NA; v_gene: TRBV4-1; j_gene: TRBJ1-3; CDR3aa: CASSVFPRRQRTGNTIYF; CDR3nt: TGCGCCAGCAGCGTATTCCCCCGACGACAGCGAACTGGAAACACCATATATTTT
abundance: NA; d_gene: NA; v_gene: TRBV6-1; j_gene: TRBJ2-7; CDR3aa: CASSAQLVSGSYEQYF; CDR3nt: TGTGCCAGCAGTGCCCAGCTAGTCTCCGGCTCCTACGAGCAGTACTTC
abundance: many; d_gene: TRBD1; v_gene: TRBV9; j_gene: TRBJ1-1; CDR3aa: CASSSGGENTEAFF; CDR3nt: TGTGCCAGCAGCTCAGGGGGGGAGAACACTGAAGCTTTCTTT
abundance: many; d_gene: NA; v_gene: TRBV5-1; j_gene: TRBJ1-2; CDR3aa: CASSLGNRDYGYTF; CDR3nt: TGCGCCAGCAGCTTGGGCAACAGGGACTATGGCTACACCTTC
abundance: few; d_gene: NA; v_gene: TRBV6-2/TRBV6-3; j_gene: TRBJ1-2; CDR3aa: CASSYSDWWSNYGYTF; CDR3nt: TGTGCCAGCAGTTACTCGGATTGGTGGTCTAACTATGGCTACACCTTC
abundance: many; d_gene: NA; v_gene: TRBV28; j_gene: TRBJ1-6; CDR3aa: CASSFVPGTTTALHF; CDR3nt: TGTGCCAGCAGTTTTGTTCCCGGGACCACAACAGCCCTCCACTTT
abundance: many; d_gene: NA; v_gene: TRBV2; j_gene: TRBJ2-5; CDR3aa: CASSLGFEETQYF; CDR3nt: TGTGCCAGCAGTCTGGGGTTCGAAGAGACCCAGTACTTC
abundance: many; d_gene: TRBD2; v_gene: TRBV7-8; j_gene: TRBJ2-5; CDR3aa: CASSSTSGGMTQYF; CDR3nt: TGTGCCAGCAGCTCGACTAGCGGGGGAATGACCCAGTACTTC
abundance: NA; d_gene: NA; v_gene: TRBV7-9; j_gene: TRBJ1-1; CDR3aa: CASSRTPNTEAFF; CDR3nt: TGTGCCAGCAGCCGCACACCGAACACTGAAGCTTTCTTT
abundance: few; d_gene: NA; v_gene: TRBV30; j_gene: TRBJ1-1; CDR3aa: CAWSVRAEAEAFF; CDR3nt: TGTGCCTGGAGTGTACGGGCGGAGGCTGAAGCTTTCTTT
abundance: few; d_gene: TRBD1; v_gene: TRBV29-1; j_gene: TRBJ2-7; CDR3aa: CSVGTGFEQYF; CDR3nt: TGCAGCGTGGGGACAGGCTTCGAGCAGTACTTC
abundance: few; d_gene: NA; v_gene: TRBV19; j_gene: TRBJ2-2; CDR3aa: CASSGTPNTGELFF; CDR3nt: TGTGCCAGTTCCGGGACACCGAACACCGGGGAGCTGTTTTTT
abundance: NA; d_gene: TRBD1; v_gene: TRBV6-5; j_gene: TRBJ2-7; CDR3aa: CASSLGTAGFREQYF; CDR3nt: TGTGCCAGCAGTTTGGGGACAGCCGGTTTCCGCGAGCAGTACTTC
abundance: few; d_gene: TRBD2; v_gene: TRBV30; j_gene: TRBJ2-7; CDR3aa: CAWTVGGWHEQYF; CDR3nt: TGTGCCTGGACGGTGGGAGGGTGGCACGAGCAGTACTTC
abundance: many; d_gene: NA; v_gene: TRBV7-9; j_gene: TRBJ2-7; CDR3aa: CASSLATRASVVHEQYF; CDR3nt: TGTGCCAGCAGCTTAGCGACACGCGCTAGTGTGGTCCACGAGCAGTACTTC
abundance: many; d_gene: NA; v_gene: TRBV15; j_gene: TRBJ1-2; CDR3aa: CATSPDERAYGYTF; CDR3nt: TGTGCCACCAGTCCCGACGAGAGGGCCTATGGCTACACCTTC
abundance: few; d_gene: NA; v_gene: TRBV7-9; j_gene: TRBJ1-2; CDR3aa: CASSSQRILNYGYTF; CDR3nt: TGTGCCAGCAGTTCCCAACGGATTTTGAACTATGGCTACACCTTC
abundance: NA; d_gene: NA; v_gene: TRBV3-1; j_gene: TRBJ1-5; CDR3aa: CASSPQGMNQPQHF; CDR3nt: TGTGCCAGCAGCCCCCAGGGGATGAATCAGCCCCAGCATTTT
abundance: many; d_gene: NA; v_gene: TRBV28; j_gene: TRBJ2-2; CDR3aa: CASSLRRASTSDFPGELFF; CDR3nt: TGTGCCAGCAGTTTGCGAAGAGCCAGCACATCTGATTTTCCCGGGGAGCTGTTTTTT
abundance: many; d_gene: TRBD1; v_gene: TRBV12-3/TRBV12-4; j_gene: TRBJ2-5; CDR3aa: CASSRQGSKQETQYF; CDR3nt: TGTGCCAGCAGTAGACAGGGGTCAAAACAAGAGACCCAGTACTTC
abundance: few; d_gene: TRBD1; v_gene: TRBV6-1; j_gene: TRBJ1-5; CDR3aa: CASSPDRVSQPQHF; CDR3nt: TGTGCCAGCAGCCCCGACAGGGTGAGTCAGCCCCAGCATTTT
abundance: NA; d_gene: TRBD2; v_gene: TRBV7-8; j_gene: TRBJ2-7; CDR3aa: CASSLLPSGTNYEQYF; CDR3nt: TGTGCCAGCAGCCTCCTCCCTAGCGGAACCAACTACGAGCAGTACTTC
abundance: few; d_gene: NA; v_gene: TRBV18; j_gene: TRBJ1-5; CDR3aa: CASSPRGEQPQHF; CDR3nt: TGTGCCAGCTCACCACGAGGGGAACAGCCCCAGCATTTT
abundance: NA; d_gene: TRBD2; v_gene: TRBV28; j_gene: TRBJ2-3; CDR3aa: CASSLAGVSDTQYF; CDR3nt: TGTGCCAGCAGCCTAGCGGGAGTCTCAGATACGCAGTATTTT
abundance: NA; d_gene: TRBD1; v_gene: TRBV20-1; j_gene: TRBJ2-5; CDR3aa: CSARGGQSQETQYF; CDR3nt: TGCAGTGCTAGAGGGGGACAGAGCCAAGAGACCCAGTACTTC
abundance: many; d_gene: NA; v_gene: TRBV14; j_gene: TRBJ2-2; CDR3aa: CASSQVWGGELFF; CDR3nt: TGTGCCAGCAGCCAAGTCTGGGGCGGGGAGCTGTTTTTT
abundance: many; d_gene: TRBD1; v_gene: TRBV29-1; j_gene: TRBJ2-2; CDR3aa: CSVDTGTGLPGELFF; CDR3nt: TGCAGCGTTGATACCGGGACAGGTTTACCCGGGGAGCTGTTTTTT
abundance: NA; d_gene: NA; v_gene: TRBV12-3/TRBV12-4; j_gene: TRBJ2-2; CDR3aa: CASSLQGAGKLFF; CDR3nt: TGTGCCAGCAGTCTCCAAGGCGCCGGGAAGCTGTTTTTT
abundance: many; d_gene: NA; v_gene: TRBV2; j_gene: TRBJ1-1; CDR3aa: CASSEDWGNTEAFF; CDR3nt: TGTGCCAGCAGTGAAGATTGGGGCAACACTGAAGCTTTCTTT
abundance: NA; d_gene: NA; v_gene: TRBV4-1; j_gene: TRBJ1-1; CDR3aa: CASSWAQAGNTEAFF; CDR3nt: TGCGCCAGCAGCTGGGCGCAGGCAGGGAACACTGAAGCTTTCTTT
abundance: many; d_gene: NA; v_gene: TRBV7-2; j_gene: TRBJ1-1; CDR3aa: CASSLAGTTMNTEAFF; CDR3nt: TGTGCCAGCAGCTTAGCCGGGACAACGATGAACACTGAAGCTTTCTTT
abundance: NA; d_gene: NA; v_gene: TRBV19; j_gene: TRBJ1-4; CDR3aa: CASLKLGRSEKLFF; CDR3nt: TGTGCCAGCCTCAAACTTGGGCGGAGTGAAAAACTGTTTTTT
abundance: few; d_gene: NA; v_gene: TRBV19; j_gene: TRBJ1-1; CDR3aa: CASSIDPGGGAEAFF; CDR3nt: TGTGCCAGTAGTATAGATCCTGGCGGGGGCGCTGAAGCTTTCTTT
abundance: many; d_gene: TRBD2; v_gene: TRBV28; j_gene: TRBJ2-5; CDR3aa: CASSQTSGAQETQYF; CDR3nt: TGTGCCAGCAGTCAGACTAGCGGGGCACAAGAGACCCAGTACTTC
abundance: many; d_gene: TRBD2; v_gene: TRBV12-3/TRBV12-4; j_gene: TRBJ2-5; CDR3aa: CASSTGGAQGTQYF; CDR3nt: TGTGCCAGCAGCACCGGGGGGGCACAGGGGACCCAGTACTTC
abundance: NA; d_gene: TRBD2; v_gene: TRBV27; j_gene: TRBJ2-7; CDR3aa: CASSFGAGAIYEQYF; CDR3nt: TGTGCCAGCAGTTTCGGAGCGGGGGCCATCTACGAGCAGTACTTC
abundance: NA; d_gene: NA; v_gene: TRBV7-9; j_gene: TRBJ1-1; CDR3aa: CASSPPANTEAFF; CDR3nt: TGTGCCAGCAGCCCCCCAGCGAACACTGAAGCTTTCTTT
abundance: few; d_gene: NA; v_gene: TRBV28; j_gene: TRBJ1-1; CDR3aa: CASSGYRAGNTEAFF; CDR3nt: TGTGCCAGCAGTGGTTACAGGGCCGGTAACACTGAAGCTTTCTTT
abundance: many; d_gene: NA; v_gene: TRBV12-3/TRBV12-4; j_gene: TRBJ1-4; CDR3aa: CASSSKTATNEKLFF; CDR3nt: TGTGCCAGCAGTTCAAAGACAGCAACTAATGAAAAACTGTTTTTT
abundance: many; d_gene: TRBD2; v_gene: TRBV11-2; j_gene: TRBJ2-7; CDR3aa: CASSFGLAGSYEQYF; CDR3nt: TGTGCCAGCAGCTTCGGGCTAGCGGGCTCCTACGAGCAGTACTTC
abundance: many; d_gene: NA; v_gene: TRBV28; j_gene: TRBJ2-7; CDR3aa: CASSSGVEGSYEQYF; CDR3nt: TGTGCCAGCAGTTCCGGGGTGGAGGGTTCCTACGAGCAGTACTTC
abundance: few; d_gene: NA; v_gene: TRBV6-9; j_gene: TRBJ1-1; CDR3aa: CASSYYRVPNTEAFF; CDR3nt: TGTGCCAGCAGTTATTATCGGGTCCCGAACACTGAAGCTTTCTTT
abundance: NA; d_gene: NA; v_gene: TRBV30; j_gene: TRBJ1-2; CDR3aa: CAWSPRTALTPYGYTF; CDR3nt: TGTGCCTGGAGTCCCCGGACAGCCCTCACTCCCTATGGCTACACCTTC
abundance: NA; d_gene: TRBD1; v_gene: TRBV19; j_gene: TRBJ1-5; CDR3aa: CASSMVDRGVDSNQPQHF; CDR3nt: TGTGCCAGTAGTATGGTAGACAGGGGGGTCGATAGCAATCAGCCCCAGCATTTT